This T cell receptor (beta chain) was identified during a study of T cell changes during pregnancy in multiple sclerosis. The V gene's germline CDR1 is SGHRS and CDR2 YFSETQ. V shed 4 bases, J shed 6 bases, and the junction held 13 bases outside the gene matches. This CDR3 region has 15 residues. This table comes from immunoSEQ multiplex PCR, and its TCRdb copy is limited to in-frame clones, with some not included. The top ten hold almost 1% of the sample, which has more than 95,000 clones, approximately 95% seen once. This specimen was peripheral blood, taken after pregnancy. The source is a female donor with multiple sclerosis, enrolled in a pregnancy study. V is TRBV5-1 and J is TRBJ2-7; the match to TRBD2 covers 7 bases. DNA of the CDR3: TGCGCCAGCAGCCCTCCCGTTGCGGGAGCAGGCGAGCAGTACTTC. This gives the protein CASSPPVAGAGEQYF.